Each of the 8 T cell receptor beta chains below was sequenced from the same sample in a study of T-cell memory formation after mild COVID-19. One entry per CDR3 protein results from TCRdb running MiXCR on the 5' RACE reads. The sample has 550,000 to 600,000 distinct CDR3 sequences; 15% to 20% are singletons. The material sequenced was PBMCs or a T cell subset sorted from them (not recorded which). The source of these receptors is an adult woman who had mild COVID-19 (a few samples of this study predate the infection). Cell type and time point are not known.

This clonotype came up a few times. This sequence joins TRBV19 and TRBJ2-1; D ambiguous. Germline CDR1 and CDR2: LNHDA and SQIVND (reference sequence). The CDR3 sequence is 14 residues long. V shed 5 bases and J shed 1 base, with 9 bases lying between them. The CDR3 here is CASSATLSYNEQFF. DNA of the CDR3: TGTGCCAGTAGTGCTACACTTTCCTACAATGAGCAGTTCTTC.

There are a few counts of this clonotype. The J gene is TRBJ2-4, the V gene TRBV5-1; 8 bases are shared with TRBD1. Per germline, CDR1 SGHRS and CDR2 YFSETQ. The J segment lost 3 bases and the V segment lost 4 bases, leaving 6 bases of the junction unmatched. This CDR3 has 15 amino acids. The CDR3: CASSKQGEIKNIQYF. The CDR3 DNA sequence: TGCGCCAGCAGCAAACAGGGGGAGATCAAAAACATTCAGTACTTC.

In this sample, this clonotype turned up a few times. The J gene is TRBJ2-1, the V gene TRBV2; 11 bases fit TRBD2. The CDR3 extends over 17 amino acids. The V segment lost 5 bases and the J segment 4 bases; nucleotides outside the gene matches: 10. CDR1 SNHLY and CDR2 FYNNEI come from the germline V gene. The CDR3 spells CASSPLAGAHLYNEQFF. The CDR3 DNA reads TGTGCCAGCAGTCCACTAGCGGGGGCTCACCTTTACAATGAGCAGTTCTTC.

Many counts were recorded for this clonotype. The chain combines TRBV5-1 with TRBJ2-1; the match to TRBD2 covers 8 bases. With 4 bases clipped from V and 0 bases from J, the junction kept 3 bases outside the gene matches. The germline V gene encodes CDR1 SGHRS and CDR2 YFSETQ. The CDR3 is 15 residues long. CDR3 coding DNA: TGCGCCAGCAGCCAAGCGGGGGCCTCCTACAATGAGCAGTTCTTC. Its protein is CASSQAGASYNEQFF.

This clonotype showed up just a few times. The rearrangement links TRBV5-1 to TRBJ1-1, with D perhaps TRBD1 (5 bases). The ends were cut back, 3 bases at V and 0 bases at J, with 24 bases in the middle. The germline V gene has CDR1 SGHRS and CDR2 YFSETQ. The CDR3 runs to 19 residues. CDR3 loop: CASSSLGTLSRQMNTEAFF. The CDR3 DNA reads TGCGCCAGCAGCTCTCTTGGTACGCTTTCTAGACAGATGAACACTGAAGCTTTCTTT.

This clonotype has just a few counts. V and J are TRBV6-5 and TRBJ2-7, with 7 bases identical to TRBD2. CDR1 and CDR2 from the germline V gene are MNHEY and SVGAGI. With 5 bases clipped from V and 7 bases from J, the junction kept 8 bases outside the gene matches. The CDR3 length is 13 residues. CDR3 bases: TGTGCCAGCAGTCTCGCGGGAGATCGGGAGCAGTACTTC. Translating gives CASSLAGDREQYF.

The chain links TRBV7-2 to TRBJ2-5; D might be TRBD1 (6 bases). There are 15 residues in the CDR3. V was clipped by 2 bases and J by 3 bases, with 13 bases between them. The germline V gene has CDR1 SGHTA and CDR2 FQGNSA. This chain's CDR3 is CASSLLGSGEETQYF. The DNA of the CDR3 is TGTGCCAGCAGCTTATTAGGGTCAGGGGAAGAGACCCAGTACTTC.

The J gene is TRBJ1-6, the V gene TRBV7-2; 9 bases map to TRBD1. Trimming took 5 bases from V and 7 from J; bases not matched to a gene: 6. In germline, CDR1 is SGHTA, CDR2 FQGNSA. This CDR3 spans 15 amino acids. For the CDR3, the DNA is TGTGCCAGCAGCGTAACAGGGGGCGCGAATTCACCCCTCCACTTT. It translates to CASSVTGGANSPLHF.